This entry features one TCR beta chain sequence. What it recognizes is unknown. In blood CD8+ and CD4+ T cells, TCR beta underwent sequencing. This sample was taken from a study of CD8 T cells in Susac syndrome. Germline V gene lookup returns CDR1 MDHEN and CDR2 SYDVKM. V was pared by 5 bases and J by 5 bases, with 22 bases between. The CDR3 contains 17 residues. Random-hexamer reverse transcription was applied to 0.5 to 1 ug RNA. The immunoSEQ assay covered 54 Vbeta and 13 Jbeta segments for CDR3. One entry per CDR3 protein results from TCRdb running MiXCR on the immunoSEQ multiplex PCR reads. The repertoire includes about 290,000 distinct CDR3 sequences, 75% to 85% of them detected once, and around 0.2% sits in the top ten. General study findings and limits: As the study acknowledged, the number of individuals in its TCR sequencing and HLA analysis was relatively small.

This clonotype was sampled from a human donor with multiple sclerosis. The chain links TRBV28 to TRBJ1-5, with D perhaps matching TRBD1 (5 bases). Sequencing used CD8+ T cells from PBMCs. CDR3 sequence: CASSPDSRDLTDQPQHF. The DNA of the CDR3 is TGTGCCAGCAGTCCGGACTCTCGGGACCTAACGGATCAGCCCCAGCATTTT.